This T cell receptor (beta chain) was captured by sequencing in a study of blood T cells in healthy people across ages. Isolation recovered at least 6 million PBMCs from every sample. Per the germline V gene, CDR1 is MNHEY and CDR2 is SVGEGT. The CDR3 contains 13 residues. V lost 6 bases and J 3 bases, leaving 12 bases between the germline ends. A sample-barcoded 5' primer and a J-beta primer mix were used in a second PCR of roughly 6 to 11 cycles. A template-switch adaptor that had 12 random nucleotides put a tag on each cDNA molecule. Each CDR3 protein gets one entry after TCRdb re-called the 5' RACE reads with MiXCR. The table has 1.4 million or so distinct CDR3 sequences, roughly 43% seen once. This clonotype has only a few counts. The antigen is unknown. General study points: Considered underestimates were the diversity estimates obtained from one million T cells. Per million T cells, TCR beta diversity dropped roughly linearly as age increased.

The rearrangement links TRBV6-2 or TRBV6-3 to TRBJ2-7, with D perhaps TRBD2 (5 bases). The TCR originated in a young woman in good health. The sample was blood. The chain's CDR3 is CASRSREGYEQYF. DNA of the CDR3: TGTGCCAGCAGAAGCCGGGAAGGCTACGAGCAGTACTTC.